This T cell receptor (beta chain) was observed in a study of blood T cell repertoires in COVID-19. Study-wide context: Sample material is recorded as cDNA or gDNA derived from T cells, B-cell-depleted T cells, or PBMCs.

In the original processing: From reference gene primer amplification, estimates of nucleated cell counts were derived. Method: immunoSEQ multiplex PCR; TCRdb's copy keeps in-frame clones and lacks some. V, J and clone size were drawn from that table, and D and trimming were deduced from the DNA. The sample lists around 130,000 clones, about 81% occurring once. V lost 5 bases and J 0 bases, leaving 12 bases between the germline ends. This CDR3 is built from 14 residues. CDR1 is SGHTS, CDR2 YDEGEE, per germline. Sequencing used peripheral blood. The clonotype comes from a woman older than 75 with acute or convalescent COVID-19. The J gene is TRBJ2-7, the V gene TRBV5-8, with D perhaps matching TRBD1 (6 bases). CDR3 nucleotides: TGTGCCAGCAGGAAACAGGGTATCTCCTACGAGCAGTACTTC. Translated: CASRKQGISYEQYF.